This T cell receptor (beta chain) was retrieved from a study of technical replicates of blood from a few donors. The CDR3 loop spans 15 amino acids. The J segment lost 5 bases and the V segment lost 4 bases, leaving 7 bases of the junction unmatched. Germline V gene data show CDR1 as SGDLS and CDR2 as YYNGEE. Libraries were prepared by immunoSEQ multiplex PCR; TCRdb keeps only in-frame clonotypes and omits some of them. The sample has tens of thousands of clones, more than 90% seen once. The sequence came from a human donor in good health. V is TRBV9 and J is TRBJ1-4; 8 nucleotides match TRBD1. Input material: T cells isolated from PBMCs. The CDR3 DNA reads TGTGCCAGCAGCTACCGGACAGGGTCAAATGAAAAACTGTTTTTT. Translation: CASSYRTGSNEKLFF.